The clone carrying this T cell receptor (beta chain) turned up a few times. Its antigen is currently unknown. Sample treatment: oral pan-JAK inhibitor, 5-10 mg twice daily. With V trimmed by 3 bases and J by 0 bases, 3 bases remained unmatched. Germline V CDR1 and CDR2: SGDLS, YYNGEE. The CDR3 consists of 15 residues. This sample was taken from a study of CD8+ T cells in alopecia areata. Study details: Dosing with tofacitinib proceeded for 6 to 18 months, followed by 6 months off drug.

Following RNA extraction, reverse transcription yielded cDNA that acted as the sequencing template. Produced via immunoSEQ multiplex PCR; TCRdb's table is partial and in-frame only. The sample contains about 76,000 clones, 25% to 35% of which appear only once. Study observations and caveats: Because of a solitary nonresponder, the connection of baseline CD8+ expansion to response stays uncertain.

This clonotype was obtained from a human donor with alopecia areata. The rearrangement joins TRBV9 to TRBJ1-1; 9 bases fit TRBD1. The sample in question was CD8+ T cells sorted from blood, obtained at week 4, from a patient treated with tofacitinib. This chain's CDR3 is CASSAGQGMNTEAFF. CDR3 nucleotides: TGTGCCAGCAGCGCCGGACAGGGGATGAACACTGAAGCTTTCTTT.